Listed below are T cell receptor beta chains from one sample, sequenced in a study of blood T cell repertoires in COVID-19. Using immunoSEQ multiplex PCR, the repertoire was profiled, and TCRdb retains in-frame clones only, with some absent. The sample includes 200,000 or so clones, roughly 86% of them seen just once. Sequenced: peripheral blood. The receptors originated from a man between 60 and 75 years old with acute or convalescent COVID-19. CDR3s include the opening cysteine and the closing phenylalanine or tryptophan. Each record gives: clone size, J gene, D gene, V gene, CDR3 protein, CDR3 DNA. A D gene is named only where the DNA matches it firmly. A clone size is listed for some rows: how often the clone was seen (once, few, many), or a class if it is expanded.

>once|TRBJ2-7|-|TRBV7-8
CASTGEASYEQYF
TGTGCCAGCACGGGGGAGGCCTCCTACGAGCAGTACTTC
>few|TRBJ2-7|-|TRBV4-2
CASNLGAGDYEQYF
TGTGCCAGCAACCTCGGAGCGGGTGATTACGAGCAGTACTTC
>few|TRBJ2-1|TRBD2|TRBV7-9
CASSLEVTSGASYNEQFF
TGTGCCAGCAGCTTAGAAGTGACTAGCGGGGCCTCCTACAATGAGCAGTTCTTC
>-|TRBJ2-2|TRBD1|TRBV27
CASSPDRGRTGELFF
TGTGCCAGCAGCCCAGACAGGGGGAGGACCGGGGAGCTGTTTTTT
>-|TRBJ1-2|TRBD1|TRBV6-5
CASSPGTGVYGYTF
TGTGCCAGCAGTCCGGGGACAGGGGTGTATGGCTACACCTTC
>-|TRBJ2-5|TRBD1|TRBV2
CASSLPGGGEGAETQYF
TGTGCCAGCAGCCTTCCTGGGGGCGGAGAGGGGGCAGAGACCCAGTACTTC
>-|TRBJ2-2|TRBD1|TRBV24-1
CATSDAAGTGNTGELFF
TGTGCCACCAGTGATGCAGCCGGGACAGGGAACACCGGGGAGCTGTTTTTT
>-|TRBJ1-6|-|TRBV6-2/TRBV6-3
CASSWRGNSPLHF
TGTGCCAGCAGTTGGAGGGGTAATTCACCCCTCCACTTT
>-|TRBJ1-2|TRBD1|TRBV7-2
CASRLAGGQPTLNYGYTF
TGTGCCAGCAGGTTGGCAGGGGGCCAGCCGACACTTAACTATGGCTACACCTTC
>-|TRBJ2-1|-|TRBV23-1
CASSREPRPLQDRSNEQFF
TGCGCCAGCAGTCGAGAGCCGAGGCCCCTTCAAGACAGGTCCAATGAGCAGTTCTTC
>-|TRBJ2-4|-|TRBV2
CASSEWGEPKNIQYF
TGTGCCAGCAGTGAATGGGGGGAACCCAAAAACATTCAGTACTTC
>few|TRBJ1-2|-|TRBV7-9
CASTTDKNNYGYTF
TGTGCCAGCACAACGGACAAAAACAACTATGGCTACACCTTC
>-|TRBJ2-3|-|TRBV14
CASSPQAHISTDTQYF
TGTGCCAGCAGCCCACAGGCACACATTAGCACAGATACGCAGTATTTT
>-|TRBJ1-2|TRBD1|TRBV10-3
CAISVEGAGYGYTF
TGTGCCATCAGTGTTGAGGGGGCCGGCTATGGCTACACCTTC
>-|TRBJ1-2|TRBD1|TRBV27
CASSLYPGTGMYGYTF
TGTGCCAGCAGTTTATACCCGGGGACAGGGATGTATGGCTACACCTTC
>-|TRBJ2-1|TRBD2|TRBV10-3
CATLRGALYNEQFF
TGTGCCACCCTGCGGGGGGCCCTTTACAATGAGCAGTTCTTC
>-|TRBJ1-5|-|TRBV3-1/TRBV3-2
CASSQEGRGQPQHF
TGTGCCAGCAGCCAAGAGGGGAGGGGTCAGCCCCAGCATTTT
>-|TRBJ2-7|-|TRBV3-1/TRBV3-2
CASSQGTVSYEQYF
TGTGCCAGCAGCCAAGGGACAGTCTCCTACGAGCAGTACTTC